Following are 2 T cell receptor beta chains from one sample sequenced in a study of blood T cell repertoires in COVID-19. Method: immunoSEQ multiplex PCR; TCRdb's copy keeps in-frame clones and lacks some. Of roughly 53,000 clones in the sample, approximately 90% were seen once. Sequenced material: peripheral blood. All receptors come from a woman in her thirties or forties with active COVID-19.

The genes are TRBV11-2 and TRBJ1-1; 10 bases fit TRBD1. The CDR3 totals 15 residues. CDR1 is SGHAT and CDR2 is FQNNGV in the germline V gene. The ends lost 5 bases at V and 4 bases at J; junction bases unmatched: 7. CDR3 coding DNA: TGTGCCAGCAGCGACCTGACAGGGGGCGTCACTGAAGCTTTCTTT. Translated: CASSDLTGGVTEAFF.

The chain is built from TRBV29-1 and TRBJ2-7; D call uncertain. CDR1 is SQVTM and CDR2 is ANQGSEA in the germline V gene. The ends were cut back, 5 bases at V and 5 bases at J, with 10 bases in the middle. CDR3 size: 11 residues. The CDR3 coding sequence is TGCAGCGTTTCCAGACGGGACGAGCAGTACTTC. Protein sequence: CSVSRRDEQYF.